These 30 T cell receptor beta chains came from one sample sequenced in a study of CD8+CD57+ T cells in acquired aplastic anemia. Whoever was chosen for sequencing had shown CD8+CD57+ cell expansion by flow cytometry. TCR beta VDJ combinations and CDR3 sequences were profiled from genomic DNA. TCRdb re-analysed the reads in MiXCR, keeping a single row per CDR3 protein. The table records 150,000 to 200,000 distinct CDR3 sequences, 47% of them present only once. Source material: sorted CD4+, CD8+, or CD8+CD57+ T cells (not recorded which) from PBMCs. The receptor set was obtained from a human donor with aplastic anemia.

In its sample, this clonotype was seen many times. V is TRBV7-9 and J is TRBJ2-7; 10 positions agree with TRBD2. This CDR3 region has 16 residues. Germline V CDR1 and CDR2: SEHNR, FQNEAQ (reference sequence). Germline trimming cut 0 bases from V and 7 bases from J; bases unmatched to any gene: 9. The CDR3 sequence is CASSLAFSGRAEEQYF. CDR3 sequence (DNA): TGTGCCAGCAGCTTAGCTTTCAGCGGGAGGGCCGAAGAGCAGTACTTC. Combining the CDR3 with reference TRBV7-9 and TRBJ2-7 gives the whole variable domain DTGVSQNPRHKITKRGQNVTFRCDPISEHNRLYWYRQTLGQGPEFLTYFQNEAQLEKSRLLSDRFSAERPKGSFSTLEIQRTEQGDSAMYLCASSLAFSGRAEEQYFGPGTRLTVT.

A remark on this clonotype: One end of the junction fails to match germline, which may point to a read error. The chain recombines TRBV5-1 with TRBJ1-5, with unresolved D. The CDR3 contains 14 residues. Germline values: CDR1 SGHRS, CDR2 YFSETQ. The CDR3 loop is CASSLGGIGQPQQF. The CDR3 region has the DNA TGCGCCAGCAGCTTGGGCGGAATCGGTCAGCCCCAGCAATTT.

The table lists this clonotype with many counts. V and J are TRBV12-3 or TRBV12-4 and TRBJ2-7; 7 bases align to TRBD2. The CDR3 sequence is 15 residues long. The V segment lost 2 bases and the J segment 3 bases; nucleotides outside the gene matches: 7. CDR3 protein: CASSLMTSSSYEQYF. The CDR3 DNA follows: TGTGCCAGCAGTTTAATGACTAGCAGTAGCTACGAGCAGTACTTC.

The chain recombines TRBV7-9 with TRBJ1-6, with unresolved D. CDR3 length equals 14 residues. Trimming took 5 bases from V and 9 from J, leaving 14 bases between them. Germline CDR1 and CDR2: SEHNR and FQNEAQ (reference sequence). CDR3 residues: CASSPTQEGSPLHF. CDR3 in DNA: TGTGCCAGCAGCCCCACGCAGGAAGGTTCACCCCTCCACTTT.

There are many counts of this clonotype. The chain couples TRBV19 to TRBJ2-1; D remains ambiguous. With 2 bases removed from V and 4 bases from J, the gap between germline ends came to 0 bases. CDR3 length: 11 residues. CDR1 is LNHDA and CDR2 is SQIVND in the germline V gene (reference sequence). CDR3: CASSIYNEQFF. CDR3 coding DNA: TGTGCCAGTAGTATATACAATGAGCAGTTCTTC.

The chain has TRBV10-3 and TRBJ2-3, with a possible D match to TRBD2 (7 bases). V gave up 2 bases and J gave up 3 bases, with 15 bases separating them. Germline assignment: CDR1 ENHRY and CDR2 SYGVKD. CDR3 length equals 16 residues. As DNA, the CDR3 is TGTGCCATCAGTGAGGCTGGGGGCGGGAGTACAGATACGCAGTATTTT. Amino acid sequence: CAISEAGGGSTDTQYF.

This clonotype was picked up many times. The rearrangement joins TRBV7-3 to TRBJ2-2; 14 bases fit TRBD2. The CDR3 runs 16 residues. The germline gives CDR1 SGHTA, CDR2 FQGTGA. With V trimmed by 4 bases and J by 6 bases, 4 bases remained unmatched. The CDR3 DNA reads TGTGCCAGCAGCTGGACTAGCGGGAGGTCTGCCGGGGAGCTGTTTTTT. Protein: CASSWTSGRSAGELFF.

The chain recombines TRBV19 with TRBJ2-2; 10 nucleotides align to TRBD1. Germline CDR1 and CDR2: LNHDA and SQIVND (reference sequence). With 11 bases clipped from V and 4 bases from J, the junction kept 4 bases outside the gene matches. The CDR3 has 13 residues. CDR3 sequence: CAARTGGTGELFF. The CDR3 DNA is TGTGCCGCAAGGACAGGGGGCACCGGGGAGCTGTTTTTT.

In its sample, this clonotype was seen many times. The chain joins TRBV7-2 to TRBJ2-3, with a weak D call TRBD2 (6 bases). The germline V gene has CDR1 SGHTA and CDR2 FQGNSA. V lost 5 bases and J lost 6, with 21 bases in between. This CDR3 has 16 residues. The CDR3 region is CASSPLGSSVGDTQYF. The CDR3 coding sequence is TGTGCCAGCAGCCCCCTCGGGAGTAGCGTGGGGGATACGCAGTATTTT.

This clonotype occurred many times. The CDR3 spells CASSPQRLSYNEQFF. The CDR3 nucleotides read TGTGCCAGCAGTCCGCAGCGGTTATCCTACAATGAGCAGTTCTTC. V is TRBV12-3 or TRBV12-4 and J is TRBJ2-1, with D possibly matching TRBD2 (5 bases). The length of the CDR3 is 15 residues. V gave up 5 bases and J gave up 1 base, with 12 bases separating them.

Comments on this clonotype: A much larger clone differs from this one at a single base, so this may be a read error. Without the conserved terminal phenylalanine or tryptophan, this CDR3 likely stems from a read error. The chain is built from TRBV6-5 and TRBJ1-1; TRBD1 might be the D (6 bases). This CDR3 spans 15 amino acids. V was clipped by 4 bases and J by 0 bases, with 12 bases between them. CDR1 is MNHEY and CDR2 is SVGAGI in the germline V gene. The CDR3 here is CASSSTGTVNTEAFS. As DNA, the CDR3 is TGTGCCAGCAGTTCAACAGGGACGGTGAACACTGAAGCTTTCTCT.

This clonotype has at least ten counts. This rearrangement joins TRBV29-1 to TRBJ2-1; 12 positions match TRBD2. This CDR3 region has 12 residues. V shed 8 bases and J 7 bases; nucleotides not matched to a gene: 3. Germline V lookup: CDR1 SQVTM, CDR2 ANQGSEA. The CDR3 nucleotides are TGCAGCTCCCTAGCGGGAGGGAATGAGCAGTTCTTC. Protein: CSSLAGGNEQFF.

The rearrangement uses TRBV11-1 and TRBJ2-1; 8 bases line up with TRBD2. Germline V gene sequence: CDR1 SGHAT, CDR2 FQDESV (reference sequence). V trimming: 1 base; J trimming: 6 bases; junction bases outside the gene matches: 5. The CDR3 has 15 residues. CDR3 loop: CASSLVSGSVNEQFF. The CDR3 nucleotides read TGTGCCAGCAGCTTAGTAAGCGGGAGTGTCAATGAGCAGTTCTTC.

The chain joins TRBV20-1 to TRBJ1-4; D call uncertain. The V gene lost 5 bases and the J gene lost 0 bases, with 13 bases spanning the gap. CDR1 is DFQATT, CDR2 SNEGSKA, per germline (reference sequence). The CDR3 runs to 15 residues. The CDR3: CSALLGSSTNEKLFF. CDR3 bases: TGCAGTGCTCTCCTCGGCAGCTCAACTAATGAAAAACTGTTTTTT.

CDR3: CAISDSSSGRNEQFF. The CDR3 bases are TGTGCCATCAGTGATTCGTCTAGCGGGAGAAATGAGCAGTTCTTC. The chain carries TRBV10-3 and TRBJ2-1; 10 bases line up with TRBD2. Germline trimming cut 3 bases from V and 7 bases from J; bases unmatched to any gene: 6. This CDR3 has 15 amino acids. The germline V gene encodes CDR1 ENHRY and CDR2 SYGVKD.

The chain employs TRBV2 and TRBJ1-4, with D possibly being TRBD1 (6 bases). The V and J ends lost 9 bases and 8 bases respectively, with 13 bases between them. Germline V gene data show CDR1 as SNHLY and CDR2 as FYNNEI. The CDR3 is made up of 12 amino acids. The CDR3: CASSGVREKLFF. For the CDR3, the DNA is TGTGCCAGTTCAGGGGTACGCGAAAAACTGTTTTTT.

This rearrangement joins TRBV7-9 to TRBJ1-1, with TRBD1 as a possible D gene (5 bases). Germline-derived CDR1 and CDR2 are SEHNR and FQNEAQ (reference sequence). The CDR3 is made up of 11 amino acids. V was trimmed by 6 bases and J by 10 bases, leaving 12 bases between them. Written as DNA, the CDR3 is TGTGCCAGCAGTCTAGAGGGGACAGCTTTCTTT. Translated, it gives CASSLEGTAFF.

This chain uses TRBV7-9 with TRBJ2-2, with a tentative D call TRBD2 (5 bases). Trimming cost V 4 bases and J 13 bases, with 10 bases left between them. Germline V gene sequence: CDR1 SEHNR, CDR2 FQNEAQ (reference sequence). CDR3 size: 11 residues. The CDR3 protein is CASSYDRGLFF. In DNA, the CDR3 is TGTGCCAGCAGCTACGACCGGGGGCTGTTTTTT. The variable domain in full, completed from reference TRBV7-9 and TRBJ2-2, reads DTGVSQNPRHKITKRGQNVTFRCDPISEHNRLYWYRQTLGQGPEFLTYFQNEAQLEKSRLLSDRFSAERPKGSFSTLEIQRTEQGDSAMYLCASSYDRGLFFGEGSRLTVL.

The chain recombines TRBV15 with TRBJ1-1, with D possibly TRBD1 on 5 matching bases. This CDR3 is 18 amino acids long. CDR1 is LNHNV, CDR2 YYDKDF, per germline (reference sequence). Trimming removed 3 bases at V and 1 base at J, with 21 bases between. CDR3: CATSSISIQVHENTEAFF. CDR3 DNA: TGTGCCACCAGCAGCATATCGATACAGGTCCACGAGAACACTGAAGCTTTCTTT.

CDR3 DNA sequence: TGTGCCAGTAGTATTTGGGGCCAAGAGACCCAGTACTTC. Residues: CASSIWGQETQYF. The chain carries TRBV19 and TRBJ2-5; D unresolved. This CDR3 region has 13 residues. Germline CDR1 reads LNHDA; CDR2 reads SQIVND (reference sequence). The germline V and J ends were trimmed by 3 bases and 1 base, with 6 bases remaining between them. Complete variable domain (other parts from reference TRBV19 and TRBJ2-5): DGGITQSPKYLFRKEGQNVTLSCEQNLNHDAMYWYRQDPGQGLRLIYYSQIVNDFQKGDIAEGYSVSREKKESFPLTVTSAQKNPTAFYLCASSIWGQETQYFGPGTRLLVL.

The sample holds many counts of this clonotype. This chain uses TRBV29-1 with TRBJ2-2, with 9 bases fitting TRBD2. Trimming took 2 bases from V and 6 from J; bases not matched to a gene: 10. The germline V gene encodes CDR1 SQVTM and CDR2 ANQGSEA. The CDR3 length is 16 residues. CDR3 residues: CSVEHGSGRGAGELFF. CDR3 sequence (DNA): TGCAGCGTTGAACACGGTAGCGGGAGAGGGGCCGGGGAGCTGTTTTTT.

The V call is TRBV9, the J call TRBJ2-3; no firm D call. In germline, CDR1 is SGDLS, CDR2 YYNGEE. Deletions cut 0 bases from V and 4 bases from J, with 9 bases between. This CDR3 is 14 amino acids long. CDR3 amino acids: CASSVAWQSDTQYF. CDR3 nucleotide sequence: TGTGCCAGCAGCGTAGCTTGGCAGTCAGATACGCAGTATTTT.

The J gene is TRBJ1-1, the V gene TRBV29-1; a possible D gene is TRBD1 (5 bases). The CDR3 contains 11 residues. From germline, CDR1 is SQVTM and CDR2 ANQGSEA. Deletions cut 3 bases from V and 7 bases from J, with 9 bases between. CDR3 sequence reads: CSVETQGEAFF. CDR3 DNA sequence: TGCAGCGTTGAGACTCAGGGTGAAGCTTTCTTT. The full variable domain, in which reference TRBV29-1 and TRBJ1-1 provide the parts outside the CDR3, is SAVISQKPSRDICQRGTSLTIQCQVDSQVTMMFWYRQQPGQSLTLIATANQGSEATYESGFVIDKFPISRPNLTFSTLTVSNMSPEDSSIYLCSVETQGEAFFGQGTRLTVV.

Many counts were recorded for this clonotype. The CDR3 DNA reads TGCAGTGCCGAGTCCGGGACTAGCGGCTACAATGAGCAGTTCTTC. Translating it yields CSAESGTSGYNEQFF. V usage is TRBV20-1 and J usage is TRBJ2-1, with 11 bases fitting TRBD2. Germline CDR1 reads DFQATT; CDR2 reads SNEGSKA (reference sequence). The CDR3 runs to 15 residues. Trimming took 6 bases from V and 3 from J; bases not matched to a gene: 7.

This clonotype has more than one count but fewer than ten. The gene calls are TRBV28 and TRBJ2-1; D is perhaps TRBD2 (6 bases). The CDR3 covers 15 residues. V gave up 7 bases and J gave up 7 bases, with 20 bases separating them. CDR1 MDHEN and CDR2 SYDVKM come from the germline V gene. CDR3 nucleotides: TGTGCCAGCATTGGACGACTAGAGATAGGGAATGAGCAGTTCTTC. Residues: CASIGRLEIGNEQFF.

This clonotype was observed a handful of times. The chain joins TRBV19 to TRBJ2-6; D ambiguous. Per the germline V gene, CDR1 is LNHDA and CDR2 is SQIVND (reference sequence). V lost 3 bases and J lost 4, with 10 bases in between. This CDR3 comprises 15 residues. CDR3 coding DNA: TGTGCCAGTAGTATGAGGATTTCCGGGGCCAACGTCCTGACTTTC. This codes for CASSMRISGANVLTF.

The chain is built from TRBV12-5 and TRBJ2-5; D uncertain. There are 12 residues in the CDR3. Deletions cut 9 bases from V and 3 bases from J, with 11 bases between. The germline V gene has CDR1 LGHNT and CDR2 FRNRAP. Here the CDR3 DNA reads TGTGCTAGCCTACAGCCCGAAGAGACCCAGTACTTC. As protein: CASLQPEETQYF.

The J gene is TRBJ2-7, the V gene TRBV29-1; a weak D match, TRBD1 (6 bases). This CDR3 is built from 13 residues. V was shortened by 4 bases and J by 3 bases, with 13 bases between the two germline ends. In germline, CDR1 is SQVTM, CDR2 ANQGSEA. CDR3 nucleotides: TGCAGCGTTGCTCTAGGACAGCTCTACGAGCAGTACTTC. It codes for CSVALGQLYEQYF.

The chain has TRBV2 and TRBJ1-1; D remains ambiguous. This CDR3 contains 14 residues. Germline-derived CDR1 and CDR2 are SNHLY and FYNNEI. Trimming pared 1 base from V and 1 base from J, leaving 7 bases between. CDR3 DNA sequence: TGTGCCAGCAGTGAAGGACCTCGGAACACTGAAGCTTTCTTT. Protein sequence: CASSEGPRNTEAFF.

This clonotype was counted ten times or more. V usage is TRBV7-3 and J usage is TRBJ1-2; TRBD1 matches at 12 bases. This CDR3 contains 16 residues. The germline gives CDR1 SGHTA, CDR2 FQGTGA. Trimming removed 5 bases from V and 8 bases from J; junction bases left unmatched: 12. As DNA, the CDR3 is TGTGCCAGCAGCGAATCCCCCGGGACAGGGGGCCGAGGCTACACCTTC. This gives the protein CASSESPGTGGRGYTF.